The 10 T cell receptor beta chains reported below all come from one sample, sequenced in a study of blood T cell repertoires in COVID-19. Only in-frame clones appear in the TCRdb table, and some are missing; sequencing was by immunoSEQ multiplex PCR. The table includes 75,000 to 95,000 clones, approximately 80% detected once. The sequenced sample was peripheral blood. Every receptor here comes from a man in his sixties with acute or convalescent COVID-19.

The V and J genes are TRBV7-9 and TRBJ2-2; D unresolved. Per the germline V gene, CDR1 is SEHNR and CDR2 is FQNEAQ (reference sequence). V was pared by 0 bases and J by 5 bases, with 7 bases between. The CDR3 contains 14 residues. CDR3 nucleotides: TGTGCCAGCAGCTTAGCGGGCCAGACCGGGGAGCTGTTTTTT. Residues: CASSLAGQTGELFF.

J is TRBJ1-4 and V is TRBV3-1 (or the pseudogene TRBV3-2), with D uncertain. Per the germline V gene, CDR1 is LGHDT and CDR2 is YNNKEL (reference sequence). The V end was cut by 0 bases, the J end by 1 base, with 6 bases between. The CDR3 length is 15 residues. Here the CDR3 DNA reads TGTGCCAGCAGCCAAGAAAAGAGAACTAATGAAAAACTGTTTTTT. Translation: CASSQEKRTNEKLFF.

The chain joins TRBV7-9 to TRBJ2-7, with a tentative D call TRBD1 (6 bases). The germline gives CDR1 SEHNR, CDR2 FQNEAQ (reference sequence). This CDR3 is 15 amino acids long. Trimming shortened V by 2 bases and J by 1 base, and 12 bases separated the two germline ends. DNA for the CDR3: TGTGCCAGCAGCTTATCGGACAGTGGGTCCTACGAGCAGTACTTC. Its protein product is CASSLSDSGSYEQYF.

The chain recombines TRBV6-5 with TRBJ2-1, with TRBD2 identical over 11 bases. The trim removed 9 bases at V and 15 bases at J, leaving 19 bases unmatched. The CDR3 contains 15 residues. The germline V gene has CDR1 MNHEY and CDR2 SVGAGI. CDR3 nucleotide sequence: TGTGCCAGTTCTCTCTCTCTAGCGGGGGGCACCGTTTCGTTCTTC. Amino acid sequence: CASSLSLAGGTVSFF.

The chain joins TRBV29-1 to TRBJ2-2; D gene uncertain. The CDR3 is 14 residues long. CDR1 and CDR2 from the germline V gene are SQVTM and ANQGSEA. V lost 4 bases and J lost 6, with 15 bases in between. The CDR3 bases are TGCAGCGTTGTACAACAAAGAGGAGCCGGGGAGCTGTTTTTT. Translated, it gives CSVVQQRGAGELFF.

The chain uses TRBV29-1 and TRBJ1-5, with D tentatively TRBD1 (5 bases). V lost 5 bases and J lost 4, with 12 bases in between. The CDR3 spans 13 residues. The germline CDR1 and CDR2 sequences are SQVTM and ANQGSEA. CDR3 region: CSVKGAGNQPQHF. The CDR3 DNA follows: TGCAGCGTTAAAGGGGCGGGAAATCAGCCCCAGCATTTT. Combining the CDR3 with reference TRBV29-1 and TRBJ1-5 gives the whole variable domain SAVISQKPSRDICQRGTSLTIQCQVDSQVTMMFWYRQQPGQSLTLIATANQGSEATYESGFVIDKFPISRPNLTFSTLTVSNMSPEDSSIYLCSVKGAGNQPQHFGDGTRLSIL.

The J gene is TRBJ2-7, the V gene TRBV6-2 or TRBV6-3; D might be TRBD1 (5 bases). V was trimmed by 5 bases and J by 6 bases, leaving 14 bases between them. The CDR3 is made up of 13 amino acids. Per germline, CDR1 MNHEY and CDR2 SVGEGT. CDR3 loop: CASSTSGPPEQYV. The CDR3 DNA reads TGTGCCAGCAGTACCTCAGGGCCCCCCGAGCAGTACGTC.

The CDR3 here is CASSEYVYRTTNTDTQYF. CDR3 nucleotides: TGTGCCAGCAGTGAATATGTCTACCGAACCACCAACACAGATACGCAGTATTTT. This chain joins TRBV6-1 and TRBJ2-3, with D unresolved. From germline, CDR1 is MNHNS and CDR2 SASEGT. The CDR3 runs 18 residues. V lost 2 bases and J 2 bases, leaving 20 bases between the germline ends.

The chain links TRBV20-1 to TRBJ2-7; tentative D call: TRBD1 (5 bases). The germline V gene encodes CDR1 DFQATT and CDR2 SNEGSKA (reference sequence). Trimming cost V 6 bases and J 3 bases, with 9 bases left between them. CDR3 size: 11 residues. In DNA, the CDR3 is TGCAGTGCGAGACAGTACTACGAGCAGTACTTC. Amino acids: CSARQYYEQYF.

This chain joins TRBV4-1 and TRBJ1-2, with D hard to call. The V gene's germline CDR1 is MGHRA and CDR2 YSYEKL. There are 16 residues in the CDR3. V shed 1 base and J shed 4 bases, with 16 bases lying between them. The CDR3 DNA is TGCGCCAGCAGCCAAGTTCTAGTGGCTCGCAGCTATGGCTACACCTTC. Translation: CASSQVLVARSYGYTF.